The 29 T cell receptor beta chains below were found in one sample sequenced in a study of T-cell memory formation after mild COVID-19. TCRdb independently ran MiXCR on the 5' RACE reads; one entry per CDR3 protein. Of more than 110,000 distinct CDR3 sequences in the sample, more than 13% are singletons; the top ten hold approximately 30%. Sequencing was performed on PBMCs or a T cell subset sorted from them (not recorded which). These receptors were taken from an adult woman who had mild COVID-19 (a few samples of this study predate the infection). Cell type and time point are not known.

In this sample, this clonotype turned up a few times. In DNA form, the CDR3 reads TGTGCCAGCAGCTTTACAGCGGAGCCCTACAATGAGCAGTTCTTC. It yields the protein CASSFTAEPYNEQFF. V and J are TRBV7-2 and TRBJ2-1; maybe TRBD2 (5 bases). In germline, CDR1 is SGHTA, CDR2 FQGNSA. Trimming removed 3 bases from V and 2 bases from J, with 11 bases in between. The CDR3 totals 15 residues. The entire variable domain, with the rest obtained from reference TRBV7-2 and TRBJ2-1, is as follows: GAGVSQSPSNKVTEKGKDVELRCDPISGHTALYWYRQSLGQGLEFLIYFQGNSAPDKSGLPSDRFSAERTGGSVSTLTIQRTQQEDSAVYLCASSFTAEPYNEQFFGPGTRLTVL.

This clonotype was found a few times. The chain joins TRBV12-3 or TRBV12-4 to TRBJ2-3, with 15 nucleotides matching TRBD2. Trimming removed 6 bases from V and 2 bases from J; junction bases left unmatched: 9. This CDR3 is built from 18 residues. CDR3 in DNA: TGTGCCAGCAGCCCCGGACTAGCGGGAGGGCCTTCCACAGATACGCAGTATTTT. Translation gives CASSPGLAGGPSTDTQYF.

This chain uses TRBV3-1 with TRBJ2-5, with D possibly matching TRBD1 (6 bases). This CDR3 comprises 12 residues. The germline CDR1 and CDR2 sequences are LGHDT and YNNKEL (reference sequence). V was pared by 3 bases and J by 7 bases, with 9 bases between. CDR3 sequence reads: CASSQIGGTQYF. DNA for the CDR3: TGTGCCAGCAGCCAGATAGGGGGGACCCAGTACTTC.

This clonotype was picked up a small number of times. The CDR3 loop is CASSPLSGYEQFF. DNA of the CDR3: TGCGCCAGCAGCCCTTTGAGCGGCTATGAGCAGTTCTTC. The chain is built from TRBV4-1 and TRBJ2-1, with D maybe TRBD2 (5 bases). The V gene lost 4 bases and the J gene lost 8 bases, with 12 bases spanning the gap. CDR1 and CDR2 (germline): MGHRA, YSYEKL. This CDR3 has 13 amino acids.

This clonotype has at least ten counts. V gene TRBV27 combines with J gene TRBJ2-7; D might be TRBD1 (6 bases). The germline gives CDR1 MNHEY, CDR2 SMNVEV (reference sequence). The CDR3 runs 14 residues. Trimming cost V 3 bases and J 2 bases, with 11 bases left between them. The CDR3 DNA reads TGTGCCAGCAGTTTGTTGGGGGCGCCCTACGAGCAGTACTTC. It translates to CASSLLGAPYEQYF.

This clonotype was seen only a few times. The chain combines TRBV2 with TRBJ2-7, with D tentatively TRBD1 (6 bases). Trimming pared 8 bases from V and 6 bases from J, leaving 14 bases between. The germline V gene has CDR1 SNHLY and CDR2 FYNNEI. The CDR3 covers 12 residues. The CDR3: CASPGIGGEQYF. Here the CDR3 DNA reads TGTGCCAGCCCCGGTATAGGGGGCGAGCAGTACTTC.

V gene TRBV4-2 combines with J gene TRBJ2-3; 9 bases map to TRBD2. V lost 5 bases, J lost 6 bases, and 18 bases stayed unmatched. Germline V lookup: CDR1 LGHNA, CDR2 YNFKEQ. The CDR3 is 18 residues long. As DNA, the CDR3 is TGTGCCAGCAGCGTCTGGACTTTAGGCGGGGGGGAGCTCGATACGCAGTATTTT. Amino acid sequence: CASSVWTLGGGELDTQYF.

This clonotype was seen a handful of times. The chain couples TRBV19 to TRBJ2-3; 8 nucleotides align to TRBD2. The length of the CDR3 is 15 residues. Losses at the gene ends were 7 bases for V and 5 bases for J; bases not matched to a gene: 11. CDR1 and CDR2 (germline): LNHDA, SQIVND (reference sequence). The CDR3 reads CASKNLAGYGDTQYF. CDR3 DNA sequence: TGTGCCAGTAAGAACCTAGCGGGTTATGGAGATACGCAGTATTTT.

V and J are TRBV5-5 and TRBJ2-3; D unresolved. The CDR3 runs to 14 residues. CDR1 and CDR2 from the germline V gene are SGHKS and YYEKEE (reference sequence). V shed 0 bases and J shed 2 bases, with 7 bases lying between them. The CDR3: CASSLGENTDTQYF. In DNA form, the CDR3 reads TGTGCCAGCAGCTTGGGAGAGAACACAGATACGCAGTATTTT.

The CDR3 here is CASSFYRVPEAFF. The CDR3, as DNA: TGTGCCAGCAGCTTTTATAGGGTCCCTGAAGCTTTCTTT. This chain joins TRBV5-5 and TRBJ1-1; D unresolved. V shed 2 bases and J shed 6 bases, with 11 bases lying between them. The CDR3 is 13 residues long. Germline V CDR1 and CDR2: SGHKS, YYEKEE (reference sequence).

This chain uses TRBV19 with TRBJ2-1, with 10 bases identical to TRBD2. Germline V gene sequence: CDR1 LNHDA, CDR2 SQIVND (reference sequence). Unmatched junction bases numbered 5, after V lost 5 bases and J lost 1 base. This CDR3 spans 16 amino acids. CDR3 residues: CASSALAGVSYNEQFF. CDR3 coding DNA: TGTGCCAGTAGTGCCCTAGCGGGAGTTTCCTACAATGAGCAGTTCTTC.

J is TRBJ2-3 and V is TRBV3-1, with TRBD2 matching 7 bases. Germline CDR1 is LGHDT and CDR2 is YNNKEL (reference sequence). The trim removed 4 bases at V and 2 bases at J, leaving 9 bases unmatched. The CDR3 totals 16 residues. This CDR3 reads CASSPRAGWITDTQYF. The CDR3 coding sequence is TGTGCCAGCAGCCCCCGAGCGGGGTGGATCACAGATACGCAGTATTTT.

The CDR3 sequence is CASSLRGMDTDTQYF. The CDR3 coding sequence is TGTGCCAGCAGCTTAAGGGGAATGGACACAGATACGCAGTATTTT. The chain combines TRBV13 with TRBJ2-3; a possible D gene is TRBD1 (5 bases). From germline, CDR1 is PRHDT and CDR2 FYEKMQ (reference sequence). V was cut by 2 bases and J by 2 bases, with 11 bases left in between. This CDR3 is 15 amino acids long.

This clonotype is termed medium-sized (0.01 to 0.1%). The J gene is TRBJ2-7, the V gene TRBV12-3 or TRBV12-4; possible D gene TRBD1, 5 bases. The CDR3 sequence is 13 residues long. V lost 3 bases and J 2 bases, leaving 8 bases between the germline ends. The CDR3 DNA reads TGTGCCAGCAGTTTTTGGACACCCTACGAGCAGTACTTC. Encoded protein: CASSFWTPYEQYF.

The rearrangement joins TRBV6-1 to TRBJ1-4, with D tentatively TRBD1 (5 bases). V lost 6 bases and J lost 1, with 12 bases in between. This CDR3 is built from 15 residues. Germline V CDR1 and CDR2: MNHNS, SASEGT. The CDR3 spells CASRQNGGTNEKLFF. The CDR3 DNA reads TGTGCCAGCAGGCAAAATGGGGGAACTAATGAAAAACTGTTTTTT.

CDR3 residues: CSATQQFGPQPDYEQYF. The DNA for the CDR3 is TGCAGTGCTACACAGCAGTTTGGACCACAACCCGACTACGAGCAGTACTTC. The V call is TRBV20-1, the J call TRBJ2-7; D is uncertain. The CDR3 sequence is 17 residues long. Germline V CDR1 and CDR2: DFQATT, SNEGSKA (reference sequence). V gave up 4 bases and J gave up 3 bases, with 25 bases separating them.

Details on this clonotype: A much larger clone differs by one base, so this may be a read error. The chain is built from TRBV9 and TRBJ1-1; no clear D. The CDR3 is 13 residues long. V was trimmed by 0 bases and J by 1 base, leaving 4 bases between them. CDR1 and CDR2 (germline): SGDLS, YYNGEE. CDR3 nucleotide sequence: TGTGCCAGCAGCGTAGGGGCGAACACTGAAGCTTTCTTT. Amino acids: CASSVGANTEAFF.

The chain is built from TRBV29-1 and TRBJ2-7; no firm D call. V was cut by 1 base and J by 4 bases, with 14 bases left in between. This CDR3 is built from 14 residues. Germline V CDR1 and CDR2: SQVTM, ANQGSEA. CDR3 nucleotide sequence: TGCAGCGTTGAAGTAACAGACACACCTTACGAGCAGTACTTC. It is translated as CSVEVTDTPYEQYF.

The gene calls are TRBV27 and TRBJ2-1, with 10 bases lining up with TRBD2. J lost 1 base, V lost 3 bases, and 3 bases had no gene match. The germline V gene encodes CDR1 MNHEY and CDR2 SMNVEV (reference sequence). The CDR3 has 16 amino acids. CDR3 sequence: CASSLASGGSYNEQFF. In DNA form, the CDR3 reads TGTGCCAGCAGTTTGGCTAGCGGGGGTTCCTACAATGAGCAGTTCTTC.

This clonotype showed up many times. The rearrangement joins TRBV5-1 to TRBJ1-2; perhaps TRBD1 as D (5 bases). The CDR3 sequence is 15 residues long. Germline V gives CDR1 SGHRS, CDR2 YFSETQ. V was cut by 0 bases and J by 8 bases, with 17 bases left in between. CDR3 bases: TGCGCCAGCAGCTTGGTTCAGGGTGGCCTTAGGGGCTACACCTTC. It translates to CASSLVQGGLRGYTF.

This clonotype appeared a few times. The rearrangement uses TRBV24-1 and TRBJ2-1; tentatively, D is TRBD1 (6 bases). The CDR3 runs to 12 residues. Germline V lookup: CDR1 KGHDR, CDR2 SFDVKD. V lost 3 bases to trimming and J lost 10 bases, with 9 bases between them. The CDR3 DNA reads as TGTGCCACCAGTGATCCAGGGGTCGAGCAGTTCTTC. Translated, it gives CATSDPGVEQFF.

This clonotype has more than one count but fewer than ten. The chain links TRBV4-1 to TRBJ2-2, with 7 bases identical to TRBD2. The CDR3 is made up of 15 amino acids. With V trimmed by 1 base and J by 5 bases, 4 bases remained unmatched. Per germline, CDR1 MGHRA and CDR2 YSYEKL. The CDR3 nucleotides read TGCGCCAGCAGCCAAGGTCTAGCGGAGACCGGGGAGCTGTTTTTT. Its translation is CASSQGLAETGELFF.

This clonotype appeared a few times. The V call is TRBV13, the J call TRBJ2-3; TRBD2 agrees at 12 bases. J was trimmed by 5 bases and V by 2 bases; bases with no gene match: 8. Per the germline V gene, CDR1 is PRHDT and CDR2 is FYEKMQ (reference sequence). The CDR3 has 17 amino acids. For the CDR3, the DNA is TGTGCCAGCAGCTTACAACTAGCGGGAGGTCGTGGAGATACGCAGTATTTT. Amino acids: CASSLQLAGGRGDTQYF.

This clonotype was recorded a few times. V usage is TRBV15 and J usage is TRBJ2-2, with D unclear. Trimming pared 2 bases from V and 8 bases from J, leaving 6 bases between. This CDR3 is built from 12 residues. Germline V gene lookup returns CDR1 LNHNV and CDR2 YYDKDF (reference sequence). In DNA, the CDR3 is TGTGCCACCAGCAGAACGATAGGGGAGCTGTTTTTT. Translation: CATSRTIGELFF.

This clonotype appeared a few times. An end of the junction differs from the germline gene, which may be a read error. The gene calls are TRBV5-1 and TRBJ2-1, with D maybe TRBD2 (6 bases). This CDR3 comprises 13 residues. Germline V gene sequence: CDR1 SGHRS, CDR2 YFSETQ. CDR3 sequence (DNA): TGCGCCAGCAGCTCGGGACTGGCTGCATCTGGGGTCTTC. It translates to CASSSGLAASGVF.

This clonotype showed up just a few times. The J gene is TRBJ2-7, the V gene TRBV6-5; 11 nucleotides agree with TRBD2. This CDR3 is 18 amino acids long. The V gene's germline CDR1 is MNHEY and CDR2 SVGAGI. V trimming: 2 bases; J trimming: 6 bases; junction bases outside the gene matches: 15. CDR3 DNA: TGTGCCAGCAGTTACCGGACTCACTTAGCGGGGGGGGCCGGCGAGCAGTACTTC. It specifies CASSYRTHLAGGAGEQYF.

This clonotype appeared a few times. The genes are TRBV29-1 and TRBJ2-2, with a weak D call TRBD2 (5 bases). Trimming took off 4 bases at V and 5 bases at J, with 8 bases between the two ends. The CDR3 spans 12 residues. Per germline, CDR1 SQVTM and CDR2 ANQGSEA. Written as DNA, the CDR3 is TGCAGCGTTGTCCGGGGAACCGGGGAGCTGTTTTTT. Amino acids: CSVVRGTGELFF.

This clonotype has just a few counts. The chain joins TRBV11-1 to TRBJ2-6; D is unclear. The CDR3 runs 16 residues. Germline assignment: CDR1 SGHAT and CDR2 FQDESV (reference sequence). Trimming pared 1 base from V and 1 base from J, leaving 8 bases between. The CDR3 nucleotides are TGTGCCAGCAGCTTAGTTGTGGGGTCTGGGGCCAACGTCCTGACTTTC. It translates to CASSLVVGSGANVLTF.

This clonotype was seen a handful of times. This rearrangement joins TRBV7-6 to TRBJ1-1, with 7 bases lining up with TRBD1. This CDR3 has 15 residues. The V segment lost 5 bases and the J segment 4 bases; nucleotides outside the gene matches: 10. Germline loops: CDR1 SGHVS, CDR2 FNYEAQ. Here the CDR3 DNA reads TGTGCCAGCAGCCCCAGGACAGGCGGAGGCACTGAAGCTTTCTTT. Protein: CASSPRTGGGTEAFF.